The rows below give T cell receptor beta chains drawn from one sample of a study of cytomegalovirus exposure and HLA in healthy donors. The assay was immunoSEQ multiplex PCR, and TCRdb's table has in-frame clones only and misses some. Of 150,000 to 250,000 clones in the sample, 82% were seen once. The sequenced material came from PBMCs. Receptors were obtained from a woman between 50 and 59 years old in good health and CMV-seropositive. CDR3s include the opening cysteine and the closing phenylalanine or tryptophan. The order of the fields is V gene, J gene, clone size, D gene, CDR3 protein, CDR3 DNA. The D gene is left open where the match is weak. Not every row has a clone size; where given, it reads once, few, many or a size class.

TRBV6-5	TRBJ2-3	few	-	CASSYSQVGDTQYF	TGTGCCAGCAGTTATTCGCAGGTTGGGGATACGCAGTATTTT
TRBV9	TRBJ2-3	-	-	CASSVGLISGTQYF	TGTGCCAGCAGCGTAGGACTGATAAGCGGTACGCAGTATTTT
TRBV6-1	TRBJ2-7	-	TRBD1	CASSPRQGAGEQYF	TGTGCCAGCAGTCCCCGACAGGGGGCCGGCGAGCAGTACTTC
TRBV7-9	TRBJ2-5	-	-	CSSSFKDTQETQYF	TGTTCCAGCAGCTTCAAGGACACACAAGAGACCCAGTACTTC
TRBV7-6	TRBJ1-4	-	TRBD1	CASSSMTGGDEKLFF	TGTGCCAGCAGCTCAATGACAGGGGGCGATGAAAAACTGTTTTTT
TRBV5-6	TRBJ1-1	-	TRBD1	CASSSETGAGTEAFF	TGTGCCAGCAGCTCAGAAACAGGGGCGGGCACTGAAGCTTTCTTT
TRBV4-1	TRBJ1-6	-	-	CASSQDGTGRFNSPLHF	TGCGCCAGCAGCCAAGATGGGACTGGACGGTTTAATTCACCCCTCCACTTT
TRBV18	TRBJ2-1	once	TRBD1	CASTTGTEDNEQFF	TGTGCCAGCACGACCGGGACAGAGGACAATGAGCAGTTCTTC
TRBV19	TRBJ1-5	-	-	CASSIEQSNQPQHF	TGTGCCAGTAGTATAGAACAGAGCAATCAGCCCCAGCATTTT
TRBV5-4	TRBJ2-1	few	TRBD2	CASSLRAGSSYNEQFF	TGTGCCAGCAGCTTGCGAGCGGGAAGCTCCTACAATGAGCAGTTCTTC
TRBV28	TRBJ1-2	-	-	CASRLTVNYGYTF	TGTGCCAGCAGACTGACAGTGAACTATGGCTACACCTTC
TRBV5-1	TRBJ2-2	-	TRBD2	CASSSGTSGLQELFF	TGCGCCAGCAGTTCCGGGACTAGCGGGCTTCAGGAGCTGTTTTTT
TRBV25-1	TRBJ2-7	-	TRBD2	CATSPLLGAGAVEQYF	TGTGCCACCTCACCTCTCCTCGGAGCGGGAGCGGTCGAGCAGTACTTC
TRBV5-4	TRBJ1-2	-	-	CASSGGASYTF	TGTGCCAGCAGCGGGGGGGCGAGCTACACCTTC
TRBV19	TRBJ1-1	few	-	CAAREGGLNTEAFF	TGTGCCGCCCGGGAGGGGGGGTTGAACACTGAAGCTTTCTTT
TRBV18	TRBJ2-7	-	-	CASSPPRQGLSYEQYF	TGTGCCAGCTCACCCCCGAGGCAGGGGCTAAGCTACGAGCAGTACTTC
TRBV9	TRBJ2-7	-	TRBD1	CASSVNKRGPRQDGAYEQYF	TGTGCCAGCAGCGTAAACAAGAGGGGGCCGAGACAGGACGGAGCCTACGAGCAGTACTTC
TRBV2	TRBJ1-6	-	-	CAIRQAVYSPLHF	TGTGCCATAAGACAGGCGGTGTATTCACCCCTCCACTTT
TRBV19	TRBJ1-5	-	TRBD1	CASTRDRGNSNQPQHF	TGTGCCAGTACCCGAGACAGGGGCAATAGCAATCAGCCCCAGCATTTT
TRBV27	TRBJ1-1	-	-	CASSLSGDRQVNTEAFF	TGTGCCAGCAGTTTATCGGGGGACCGACAGGTTAACACTGAAGCTTTCTTT
TRBV6-5	TRBJ2-7	few	-	CASTNHRSHEQYF	TGTGCCAGCACCAACCACAGGTCCCACGAGCAGTACTTC
TRBV11-2	TRBJ2-1	-	-	CASSLGATSSYNEQFF	TGTGCCAGCAGCTTAGGGGCAACGAGCTCCTACAATGAGCAGTTCTTC
TRBV5-4	TRBJ2-7	-	-	CASSLLLDTSSYEQYF	TGTGCCAGCAGCTTGTTACTTGACACGAGCTCCTACGAGCAGTACTTC
TRBV27	TRBJ1-2	-	-	CASSFRAGINGYTF	TGTGCCAGCAGTTTTCGGGCAGGGATAAATGGCTACACCTTC
TRBV11-3	TRBJ1-1	-	TRBD1	CASSAGQGSNTEAFF	TGTGCCAGCAGCGCAGGACAGGGATCGAACACTGAAGCTTTCTTT
TRBV18	TRBJ1-2	-	-	CASSPDGDYGYTF	TGTGCCAGCTCACCCGACGGAGACTATGGCTACACCTTC
TRBV19	TRBJ2-3	-	-	CASADRMLTDTQYF	TGTGCCAGTGCTGACAGGATGCTCACAGATACGCAGTATTTT
TRBV11-2	TRBJ1-5	-	-	CASSLNTAGNQPQHF	TGTGCCAGCAGCTTGAACACGGCGGGCAATCAGCCCCAGCATTTT
TRBV4-1	TRBJ2-7	few	-	CASSQDQGRNYEQYF	TGCGCCAGCAGCCAAGATCAAGGGAGAAACTACGAGCAGTACTTC
TRBV4-1	TRBJ2-7	-	-	CASRAGIASYEQYF	TGCGCCAGCAGAGCCGGGATTGCCTCCTACGAGCAGTACTTC
TRBV15	TRBJ1-1	-	TRBD1	CATAGQLNTEAFF	TGTGCCACCGCGGGACAGTTGAACACTGAAGCTTTCTTT
TRBV7-9	TRBJ2-7	-	TRBD2	CASSLGLAGGYEQYF	TGTGCCAGCAGCTTAGGCCTAGCGGGAGGGTACGAGCAGTACTTC
TRBV5-1	TRBJ2-5	-	-	CASSPETPPRGGTQYF	TGCGCCAGCAGCCCGGAGACCCCCCCCCGAGGGGGGACCCAGTACTTC
TRBV28	TRBJ1-2	few	TRBD1	CASSSQTGGNYGYTF	TGTGCCAGCAGTTCCCAGACAGGGGGAAACTATGGCTACACCTTC
TRBV9	TRBJ2-3	-	-	CASSPLRFVDTDTQYF	TGTGCCAGCAGCCCCTTGAGGTTTGTGGACACAGATACGCAGTATTTT
TRBV28	TRBJ2-3	-	-	CASSPQGIFTDTQYF	TGTGCCAGCAGCCCCCAGGGAATCTTCACAGATACGCAGTATTTT
TRBV5-7	TRBJ2-3	-	-	CASSLADRRTDTQYF	TGTGCCAGCAGCTTGGCCGACAGGCGCACAGATACGCAGTATTTT
TRBV6-5	TRBJ1-5	-	-	CASSTERRAQPQHF	TGTGCCAGCAGCACGGAGAGGAGGGCACAGCCCCAGCATTTT
TRBV5-6	TRBJ2-3	-	TRBD2	CASSLSPSGASDTQYF	TGTGCCAGCAGCTTGAGTCCTAGCGGGGCTTCAGATACGCAGTATTTT
TRBV5-1	TRBJ2-1	-	-	CASSQGNEQFF	TGCGCCAGCAGTCAGGGAAATGAGCAGTTCTTC